This entry lists 9 T cell receptor beta chains sequenced from one sample in a study of spatial heterogeneity in lung cancer. This sample's time point: sample taken at primary tumor resection. From tumor, nontumor lung or frozen PBMC, whole RNA was taken unsorted for sequencing. TCRdb called the 5' RACE reads again in MiXCR, with one record for every CDR3 protein. The sample has around 92,000 distinct CDR3 sequences; around 12% are singletons. The sample was PBMCs, taken at surgery. The receptors derive from a male donor with early-stage non-small cell lung cancer.

CDR3 coding DNA: TGTGCCAGCAGCTTGACGGGAGGGTTACTCACAGATACGCAGTATTTT. Translation gives CASSLTGGLLTDTQYF. The rearrangement links TRBV7-2 to TRBJ2-3; 8 bases are a match to TRBD2. V lost 3 bases to trimming and J lost 2 bases; unmatched junction nucleotides: 7. CDR1 SGHTA and CDR2 FQGNSA come from the germline V gene. The CDR3 consists of 16 residues. The full variable domain, rest sourced from reference TRBV7-2 and TRBJ2-3, is GAGVSQSPSNKVTEKGKDVELRCDPISGHTALYWYRQSLGQGLEFLIYFQGNSAPDKSGLPSDRFSAERTGGSVSTLTIQRTQQEDSAVYLCASSLTGGLLTDTQYFGPGTRLTVL.

This clonotype was counted a few times. This sequence joins TRBV5-4 and TRBJ2-7; D is ambiguous. The CDR3 loop spans 15 amino acids. Germline V gene lookup returns CDR1 SGHNT and CDR2 YYREEE (reference sequence). Trimming stripped 4 bases from V and 2 bases from J, with 16 bases between. CDR3 loop: CASSASRTATYEQYF. The CDR3 bases are TGTGCCAGCAGCGCCTCGAGGACGGCCACCTACGAGCAGTACTTC.

The chain employs TRBV28 and TRBJ1-5; TRBD1 matches 11 bases. The V segment lost 6 bases and the J segment 6 bases; nucleotides outside the gene matches: 7. The CDR3 extends over 15 amino acids. Germline assignment: CDR1 MDHEN and CDR2 SYDVKM. The CDR3 DNA sequence: TGTGCCAGCAGCCGCGGACAGGGGGCGGGTCAGCCCCAGCATTTT. Amino acids: CASSRGQGAGQPQHF.

Only a few counts were recorded for this clonotype. The rearrangement uses TRBV7-2 and TRBJ2-5, with 9 bases fitting TRBD2. CDR1 is SGHTA and CDR2 is FQGNSA in the germline V gene. Trimming removed 5 bases from V and 4 bases from J; junction bases left unmatched: 11. This CDR3 is built from 16 residues. The CDR3 DNA sequence: TGTGCCAGCAGCCAAGCGAATAGCGGGAGAGGAGAGACCCAGTACTTC. Protein: CASSQANSGRGETQYF.

This chain joins TRBV29-1 and TRBJ2-2, with 7 bases aligning to TRBD1. This CDR3 is built from 14 residues. V trimming: 4 bases; J trimming: 3 bases; junction bases outside the gene matches: 5. From germline, CDR1 is SQVTM and CDR2 ANQGSEA. The CDR3 sequence: CSVADRVHTGELFF. The CDR3 nucleotides are TGCAGCGTTGCTGACAGGGTCCACACCGGGGAGCTGTTTTTT.

This chain uses TRBV7-6 with TRBJ2-3; TRBD2 matches at 7 bases. The CDR3 sequence is 17 residues long. Germline CDR1 reads SGHVS; CDR2 reads FNYEAQ. Trimming at V came to 5 bases and at J to 0 bases, leaving 11 bases not matched to a gene. The CDR3 reads CASSTLGRGPSTDTQYF. The CDR3 DNA is TGTGCCAGCAGCACGCTGGGGAGGGGCCCTAGCACAGATACGCAGTATTTT.

This clonotype has just a few counts. V and J are TRBV7-9 and TRBJ2-3, with TRBD2 matching 10 bases. The junction had 2 bases not matched to a gene; V was cut back by 1 base and J by 1 base. The length of the CDR3 is 16 residues. Germline CDR1 reads SEHNR; CDR2 reads FQNEAQ (reference sequence). The CDR3 region has the DNA TGTGCCAGCAGCTTAGTAGCGGGGGGACGCACAGATACGCAGTATTTT. Translated, it gives CASSLVAGGRTDTQYF.

The V and J genes are TRBV7-2 and TRBJ1-3; D is uncertain. Germline CDR1 reads SGHTA; CDR2 reads FQGNSA. The V end was cut by 2 bases, the J end by 5 bases, with 7 bases between. This CDR3 is built from 13 residues. The CDR3 reads CASSLNWRNTIYF. Written as DNA, the CDR3 is TGTGCCAGCAGCTTAAACTGGCGAAACACCATATATTTT.

This clonotype appeared once. This rearrangement joins TRBV25-1 to TRBJ2-1, with D perhaps matching TRBD2 (6 bases). V was pared by 4 bases and J by 3 bases, with 19 bases between. The germline V gene has CDR1 MGHDK and CDR2 SYGVNS. The CDR3 is 17 amino acids. CDR3 loop: CASSAFVGGLGYNEQFF. The CDR3 DNA follows: TGTGCCAGCAGTGCCTTCGTCGGGGGTTTAGGCTACAATGAGCAGTTCTTC.